This entry describes one TCR beta chain. This specimen comes from a study of T cell responses to AZD1222 COVID-19 vaccine. The repertoire was sequenced with immunoSEQ multiplex PCR; TCRdb's copy has only in-frame clones and lacks some. Of 150,000 to 200,000 clones detected, roughly 89% appear once; the ten largest clones hold more than 1.5%. Sample: peripheral blood, taken on day 0 of AZD1222 vaccination. This TCR was sampled from an adult in good health.

The CDR3 bases are TGTGCCAGCAGCTCCGACACTCAGCCCCAGCATTTT. Translated, it gives CASSSDTQPQHF. The genes are TRBV7-9 and TRBJ1-5; D gene ambiguous. V was clipped by 4 bases and J by 6 bases, with 7 bases between them. Germline V gene lookup returns CDR1 SEHNR and CDR2 FQNEAQ (reference sequence). The CDR3 loop spans 12 amino acids.